Sequencing of this TCR beta chain was carried out in a study of memory CD4+ T cells and cytomegalovirus serostatus. Findings and limits, study-wide: Each of approximately 70 CMV-associated TCRbeta sequences occurred in one to five individuals.

In the original analysis: After removing out-of-frame reads, 2,204,828 distinct TCRbeta sequences remained. Clones were sequenced by immunoSEQ multiplex PCR, and TCRdb holds only the in-frame ones, with some missing. V and J calls and clone size are given by that table; D and trimming were obtained from the DNA. The sample contains some 45,000 clones, about 74% of which appear only once. This clone has only a few counts. Its specificity is unknown. Germline V lookup: CDR1 MNHEY, CDR2 SVGAGI. This CDR3 region has 14 residues. V was clipped by 5 bases and J by 5 bases, with 15 bases between them. The sort gate was single viable CD3+CD4+CD8-CD45RO+ cells for memory CD4+ T cells.

This rearrangement joins TRBV6-5 to TRBJ1-1; D perhaps matches TRBD1 (6 bases). This clonotype originated in an adult in good health and CMV-seropositive. Sequenced material: memory CD4+ T cells from blood. The CDR3 here is CASSGRTDTTEAFF. DNA for the CDR3: TGTGCCAGCAGTGGAAGGACAGACACGACTGAAGCTTTCTTT.